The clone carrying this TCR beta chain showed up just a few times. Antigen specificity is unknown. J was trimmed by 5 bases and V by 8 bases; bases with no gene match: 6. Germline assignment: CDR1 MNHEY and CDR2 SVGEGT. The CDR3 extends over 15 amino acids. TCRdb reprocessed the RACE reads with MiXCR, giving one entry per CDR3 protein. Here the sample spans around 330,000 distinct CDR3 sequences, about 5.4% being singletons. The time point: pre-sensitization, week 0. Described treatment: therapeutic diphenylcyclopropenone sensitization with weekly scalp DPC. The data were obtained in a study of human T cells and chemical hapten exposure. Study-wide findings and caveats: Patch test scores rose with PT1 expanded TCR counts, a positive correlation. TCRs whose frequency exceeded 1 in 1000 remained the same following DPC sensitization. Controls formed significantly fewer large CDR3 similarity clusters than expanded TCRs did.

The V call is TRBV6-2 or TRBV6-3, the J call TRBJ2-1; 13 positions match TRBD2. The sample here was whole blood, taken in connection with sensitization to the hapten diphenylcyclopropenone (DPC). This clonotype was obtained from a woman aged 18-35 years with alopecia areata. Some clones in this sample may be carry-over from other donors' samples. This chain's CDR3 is CASSLLAGGDNEQFF. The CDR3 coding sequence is TGTGCCAGCTCCCTACTAGCGGGGGGGGACAATGAGCAGTTCTTC.